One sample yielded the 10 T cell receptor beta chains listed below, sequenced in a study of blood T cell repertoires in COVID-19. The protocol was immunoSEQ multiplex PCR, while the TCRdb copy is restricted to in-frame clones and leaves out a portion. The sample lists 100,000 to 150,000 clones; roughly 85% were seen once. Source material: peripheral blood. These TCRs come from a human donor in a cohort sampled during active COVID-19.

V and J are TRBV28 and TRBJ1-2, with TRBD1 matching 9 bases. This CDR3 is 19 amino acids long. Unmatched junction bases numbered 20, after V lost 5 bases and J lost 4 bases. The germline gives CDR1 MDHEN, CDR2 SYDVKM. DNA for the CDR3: TGTGCCAGCAGTCATTACTCGACAGGGGGTATAACTCTTCGCTATGGCTACACCTTC. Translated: CASSHYSTGGITLRYGYTF.

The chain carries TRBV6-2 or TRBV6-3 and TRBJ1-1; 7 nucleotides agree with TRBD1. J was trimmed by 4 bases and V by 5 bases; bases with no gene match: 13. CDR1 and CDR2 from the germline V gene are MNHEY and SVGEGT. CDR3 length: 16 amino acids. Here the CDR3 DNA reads TGTGCCAGCAGTGGGGGACAGTTACTTTTAGGCACTGAAGCTTTCTTT. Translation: CASSGGQLLLGTEAFF.

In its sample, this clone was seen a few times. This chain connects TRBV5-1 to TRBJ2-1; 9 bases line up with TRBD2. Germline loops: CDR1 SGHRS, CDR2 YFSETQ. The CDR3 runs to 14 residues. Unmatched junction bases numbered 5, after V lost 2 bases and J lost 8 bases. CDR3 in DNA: TGCGCCAGCAGCTTAACCGCGGGGGGGTATGAGCAGTTCTTC. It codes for CASSLTAGGYEQFF.

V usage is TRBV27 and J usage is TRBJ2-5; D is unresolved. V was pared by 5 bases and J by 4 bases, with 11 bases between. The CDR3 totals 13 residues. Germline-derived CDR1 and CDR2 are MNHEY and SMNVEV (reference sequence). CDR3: CASSLGQRETQYF. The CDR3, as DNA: TGTGCCAGCAGTCTGGGCCAAAGAGAGACCCAGTACTTC.

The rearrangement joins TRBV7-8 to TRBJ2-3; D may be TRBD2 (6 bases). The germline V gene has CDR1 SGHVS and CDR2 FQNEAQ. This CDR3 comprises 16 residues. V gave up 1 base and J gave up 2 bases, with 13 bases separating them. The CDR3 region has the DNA TGTGCCAGCAGCTTAGGGGGAGGATACTACACAGATACGCAGTATTTT. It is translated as CASSLGGGYYTDTQYF.

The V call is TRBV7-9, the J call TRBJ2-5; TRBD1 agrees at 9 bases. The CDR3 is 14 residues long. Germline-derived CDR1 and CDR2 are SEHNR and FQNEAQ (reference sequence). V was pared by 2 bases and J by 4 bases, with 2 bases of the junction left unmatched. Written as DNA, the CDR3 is TGTGCCAGCAGCTTACAACAGGGGGCAGAGACCCAGTACTTC. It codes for CASSLQQGAETQYF.

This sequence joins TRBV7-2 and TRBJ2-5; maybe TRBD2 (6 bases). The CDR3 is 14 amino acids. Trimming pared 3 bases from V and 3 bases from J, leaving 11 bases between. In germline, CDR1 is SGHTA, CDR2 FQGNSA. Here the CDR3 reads CASSFRGGEETQYF. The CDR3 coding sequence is TGTGCCAGCAGCTTTCGGGGAGGAGAAGAGACCCAGTACTTC.

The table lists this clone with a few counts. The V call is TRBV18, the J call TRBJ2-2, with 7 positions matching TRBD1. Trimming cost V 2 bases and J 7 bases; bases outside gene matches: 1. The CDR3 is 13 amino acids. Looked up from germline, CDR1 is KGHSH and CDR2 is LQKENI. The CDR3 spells CASSPNRGGELFF. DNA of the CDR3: TGTGCCAGCTCACCAAACAGGGGCGGGGAGCTGTTTTTT.

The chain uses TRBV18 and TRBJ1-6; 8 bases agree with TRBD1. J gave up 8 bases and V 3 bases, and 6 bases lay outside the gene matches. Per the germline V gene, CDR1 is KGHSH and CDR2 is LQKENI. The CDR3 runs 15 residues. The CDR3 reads CASSPGQAVDSPLHF. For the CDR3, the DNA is TGTGCCAGCTCACCGGGACAGGCGGTCGATTCACCCCTCCACTTT.

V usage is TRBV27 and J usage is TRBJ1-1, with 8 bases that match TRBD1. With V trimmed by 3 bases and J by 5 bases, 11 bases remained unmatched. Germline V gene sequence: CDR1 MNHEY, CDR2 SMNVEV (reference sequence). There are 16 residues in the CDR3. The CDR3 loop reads CASSLRAAGGNTEAFF. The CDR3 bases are TGTGCCAGCAGTTTGAGGGCGGCAGGGGGCAATACTGAAGCTTTCTTT.